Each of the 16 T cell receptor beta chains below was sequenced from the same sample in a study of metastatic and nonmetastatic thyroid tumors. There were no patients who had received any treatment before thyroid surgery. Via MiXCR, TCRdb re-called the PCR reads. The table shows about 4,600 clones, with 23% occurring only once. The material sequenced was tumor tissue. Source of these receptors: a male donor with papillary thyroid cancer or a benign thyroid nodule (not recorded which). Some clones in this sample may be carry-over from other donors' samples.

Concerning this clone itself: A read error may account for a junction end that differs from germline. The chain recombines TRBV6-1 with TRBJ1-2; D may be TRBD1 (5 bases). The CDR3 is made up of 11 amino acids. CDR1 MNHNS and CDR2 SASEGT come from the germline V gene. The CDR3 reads CASRRGGGYTF. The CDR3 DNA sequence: TGCGCCAGCAGACGGGGCGGAGGCTACACCTTC.

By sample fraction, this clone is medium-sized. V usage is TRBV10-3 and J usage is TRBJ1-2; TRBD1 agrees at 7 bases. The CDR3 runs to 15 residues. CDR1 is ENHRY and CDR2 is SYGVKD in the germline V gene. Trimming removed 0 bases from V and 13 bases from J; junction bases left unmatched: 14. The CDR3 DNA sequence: TGTGCCATCAGTGAGTCGAGCGGGACAGCCCTTTTCGGCACCTTC. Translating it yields CAISESSGTALFGTF.

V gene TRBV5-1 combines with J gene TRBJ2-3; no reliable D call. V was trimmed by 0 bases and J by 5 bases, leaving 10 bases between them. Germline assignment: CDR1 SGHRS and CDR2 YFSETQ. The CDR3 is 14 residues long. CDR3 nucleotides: TGCGCCAGCAGCTTGGGTGGGTCTGGAGATACGCAGTATTTT. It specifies CASSLGGSGDTQYF.

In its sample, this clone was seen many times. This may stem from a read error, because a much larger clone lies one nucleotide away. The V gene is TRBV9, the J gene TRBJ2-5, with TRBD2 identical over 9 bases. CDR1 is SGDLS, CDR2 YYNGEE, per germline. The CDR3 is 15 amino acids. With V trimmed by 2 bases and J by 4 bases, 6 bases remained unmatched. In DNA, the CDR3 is TGTGCCAGCAGCGTGGGGACTAGCCAAAGAGAGACCCAGTACTTC. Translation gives CASSVGTSQRETQYF.

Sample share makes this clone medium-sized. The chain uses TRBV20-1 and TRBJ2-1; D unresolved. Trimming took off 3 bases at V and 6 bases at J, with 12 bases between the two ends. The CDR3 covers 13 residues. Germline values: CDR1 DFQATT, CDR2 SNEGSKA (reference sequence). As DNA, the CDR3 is TGCAGTGCTAGTTGGAGAATGGCCAATGAGCAGTTCTTC. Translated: CSASWRMANEQFF.

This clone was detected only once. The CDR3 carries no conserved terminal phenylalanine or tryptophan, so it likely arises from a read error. The CDR3 sequence is CASSSGGTANYGYTL. For the CDR3, the DNA is TGTGCCAGCAGCTCAGGAGGGACGGCTAACTATGGCTACACCCTC. The rearrangement uses TRBV7-3 and TRBJ1-2; weak D call: TRBD1 (5 bases). The CDR3 has 15 residues. Between the trimmed V and J ends, which lost 4 bases and 0 bases, there was a span of 12 bases. Germline V gene sequence: CDR1 SGHTA, CDR2 FQGTGA.

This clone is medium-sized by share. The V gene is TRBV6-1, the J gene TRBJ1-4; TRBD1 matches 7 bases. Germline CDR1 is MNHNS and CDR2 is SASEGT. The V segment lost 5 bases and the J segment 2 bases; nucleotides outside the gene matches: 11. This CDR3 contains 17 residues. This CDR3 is CASSPLGTDITNEKLFF. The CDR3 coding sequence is TGTGCCAGCAGTCCCCTCGGGACAGATATCACTAATGAAAAACTGTTTTTT.

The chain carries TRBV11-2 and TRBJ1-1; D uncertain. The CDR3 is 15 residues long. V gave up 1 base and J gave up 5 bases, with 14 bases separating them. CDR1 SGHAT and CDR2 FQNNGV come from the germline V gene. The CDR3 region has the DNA TGTGCCAGCAGCTTAGGCGACCGGGTAGAGACTGAAGCTTTCTTT. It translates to CASSLGDRVETEAFF.

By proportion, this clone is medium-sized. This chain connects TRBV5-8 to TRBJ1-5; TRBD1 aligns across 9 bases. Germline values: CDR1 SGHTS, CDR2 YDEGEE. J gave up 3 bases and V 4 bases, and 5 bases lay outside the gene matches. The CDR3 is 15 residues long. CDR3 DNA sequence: TGTGCCAGCAGCCCGGGACAGGGCGCCAATCAGCCCCAGCATTTT. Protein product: CASSPGQGANQPQHF. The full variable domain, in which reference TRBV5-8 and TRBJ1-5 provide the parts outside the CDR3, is EAGVTQSPTHLIKTRGQQATLRCSPISGHTSVYWYQQALGLGLQFLLWYDEGEERNRGNFPPRFSGRQFPNYSSELNVNALELEDSALYLCASSPGQGANQPQHFGDGTRLSIL.

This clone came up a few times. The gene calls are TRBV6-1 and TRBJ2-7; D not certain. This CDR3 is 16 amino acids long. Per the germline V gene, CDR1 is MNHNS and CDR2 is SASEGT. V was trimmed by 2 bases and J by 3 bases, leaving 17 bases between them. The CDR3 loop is CASSEPLGLSHYEQYF. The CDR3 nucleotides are TGTGCCAGCAGTGAACCCCTAGGGCTTTCCCACTACGAGCAGTACTTC.

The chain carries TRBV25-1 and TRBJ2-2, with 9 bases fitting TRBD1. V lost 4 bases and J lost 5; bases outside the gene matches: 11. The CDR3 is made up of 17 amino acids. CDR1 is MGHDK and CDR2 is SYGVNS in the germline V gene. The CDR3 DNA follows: TGTGCCAGCAGTGTACCAGCTATCGGGACAGGGACCGGGGAGCTGTTTTTT. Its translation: CASSVPAIGTGTGELFF.

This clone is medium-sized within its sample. DNA for the CDR3: TGTGCCAGCAGCTCGGGGGGTCCCTACGAGCAGTACTTC. Translating gives CASSSGGPYEQYF. The V gene is TRBV7-2, the J gene TRBJ2-7, with 7 bases lining up with TRBD2. The CDR3 is 13 residues long. Germline values: CDR1 SGHTA, CDR2 FQGNSA. Trimming took 4 bases from V and 2 from J; bases not matched to a gene: 2.

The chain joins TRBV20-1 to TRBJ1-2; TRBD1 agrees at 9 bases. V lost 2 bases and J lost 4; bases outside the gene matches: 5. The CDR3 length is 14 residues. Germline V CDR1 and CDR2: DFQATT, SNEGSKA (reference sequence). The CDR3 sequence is CSARTGTGIYGYTF. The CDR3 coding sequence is TGCAGTGCTAGAACCGGGACAGGGATCTATGGCTACACCTTC.

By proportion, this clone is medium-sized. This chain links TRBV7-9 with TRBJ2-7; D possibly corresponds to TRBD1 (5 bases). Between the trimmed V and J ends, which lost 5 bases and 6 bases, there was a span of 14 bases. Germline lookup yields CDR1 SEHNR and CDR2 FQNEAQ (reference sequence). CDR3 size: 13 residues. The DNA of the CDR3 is TGTGCCAGCAGCCTCCCACTGGGGCGCGAGCAGTACTTC. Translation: CASSLPLGREQYF.

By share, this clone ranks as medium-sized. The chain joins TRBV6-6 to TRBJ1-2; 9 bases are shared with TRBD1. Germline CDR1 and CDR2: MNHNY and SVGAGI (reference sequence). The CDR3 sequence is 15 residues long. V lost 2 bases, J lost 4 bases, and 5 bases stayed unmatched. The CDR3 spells CASSYVDRGPYGYTF. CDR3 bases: TGTGCCAGCAGTTACGTGGACAGGGGACCCTATGGCTACACCTTC.

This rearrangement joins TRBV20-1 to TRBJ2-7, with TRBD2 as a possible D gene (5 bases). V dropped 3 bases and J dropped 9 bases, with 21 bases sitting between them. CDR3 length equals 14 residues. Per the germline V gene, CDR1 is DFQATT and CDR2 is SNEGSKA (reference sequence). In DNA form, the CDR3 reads TGCAGTGCTAGGGCAACTATCGGGATCAACGGGCAGTACTTC. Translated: CSARATIGINGQYF.